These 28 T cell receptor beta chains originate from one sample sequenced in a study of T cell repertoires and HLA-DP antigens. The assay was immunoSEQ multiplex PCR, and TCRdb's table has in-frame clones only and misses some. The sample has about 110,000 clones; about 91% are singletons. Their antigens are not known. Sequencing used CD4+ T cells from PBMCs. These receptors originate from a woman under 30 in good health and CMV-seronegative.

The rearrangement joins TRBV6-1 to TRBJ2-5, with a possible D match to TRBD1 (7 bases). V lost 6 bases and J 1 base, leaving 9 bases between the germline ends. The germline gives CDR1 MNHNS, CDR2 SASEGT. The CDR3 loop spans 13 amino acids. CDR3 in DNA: TGTGCCAGCAGGCGGGACAGCCAAGAGACCCAGTACTTC. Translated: CASRRDSQETQYF.

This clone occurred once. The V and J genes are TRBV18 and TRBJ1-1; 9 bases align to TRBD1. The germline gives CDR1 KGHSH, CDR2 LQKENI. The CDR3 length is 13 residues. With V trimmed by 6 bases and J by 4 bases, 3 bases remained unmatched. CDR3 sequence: CASSGQGATEAFF. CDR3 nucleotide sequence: TGTGCCAGCTCGGGACAGGGAGCCACTGAAGCTTTCTTT.

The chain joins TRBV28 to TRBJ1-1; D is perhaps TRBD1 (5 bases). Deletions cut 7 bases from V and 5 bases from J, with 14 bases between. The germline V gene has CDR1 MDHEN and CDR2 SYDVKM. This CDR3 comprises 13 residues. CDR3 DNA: TGTGCCAGCATAGGGAGGGGAAGAACTGAAGCTTTCTTT. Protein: CASIGRGRTEAFF.

The CDR3 loop is CASSSTGTLNEKLFF. For the CDR3, the DNA is TGTGCCAGCAGCTCTACCGGGACCTTAAATGAAAAACTGTTTTTT. The gene calls are TRBV7-9 and TRBJ1-4; perhaps TRBD1 as D (5 bases). The CDR3 is made up of 15 amino acids. The germline gives CDR1 SEHNR, CDR2 FQNEAQ (reference sequence). V lost 4 bases and J 5 bases, leaving 14 bases between the germline ends.

CDR3 sequence (DNA): TGTGCCAGCAGTGAAGCAGGGGGGAGTTACAATGAGCAGTTCTTC. Amino acids: CASSEAGGSYNEQFF. The rearrangement joins TRBV6-1 to TRBJ2-1, with D possibly called TRBD1 or TRBD2 (6 bases each). V lost 0 bases and J lost 4, with 10 bases in between. CDR3 length equals 15 residues. Germline-derived CDR1 and CDR2 are MNHNS and SASEGT.

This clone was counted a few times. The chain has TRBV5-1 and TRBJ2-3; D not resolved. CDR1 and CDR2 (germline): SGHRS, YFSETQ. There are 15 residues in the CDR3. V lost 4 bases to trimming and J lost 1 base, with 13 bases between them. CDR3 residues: CASSLAQVGTDTQYF. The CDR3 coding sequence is TGCGCCAGCAGCCTCGCGCAGGTTGGCACAGATACGCAGTATTTT.

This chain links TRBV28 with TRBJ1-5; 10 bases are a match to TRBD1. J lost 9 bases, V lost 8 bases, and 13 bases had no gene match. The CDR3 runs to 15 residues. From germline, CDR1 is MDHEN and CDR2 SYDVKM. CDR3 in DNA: TGTGCCAGCGAGCCGCCGGGACAGGGGTGGCGGCCCCAGCATTTT. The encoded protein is CASEPPGQGWRPQHF.

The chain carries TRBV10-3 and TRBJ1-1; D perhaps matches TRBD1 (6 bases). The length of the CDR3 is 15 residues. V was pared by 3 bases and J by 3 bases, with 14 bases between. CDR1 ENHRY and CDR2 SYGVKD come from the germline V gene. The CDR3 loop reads CAISDVQGSYTEAFF. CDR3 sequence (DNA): TGTGCCATCAGTGACGTACAGGGTTCCTACACTGAAGCTTTCTTT.

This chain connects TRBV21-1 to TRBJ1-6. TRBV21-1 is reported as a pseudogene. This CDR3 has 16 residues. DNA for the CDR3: TGTGCCAGCAGCAAAGTAGGCAGCACTTGGTGTTCACCCCTCCACTTT. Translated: CASSKVGSTWCSPLHF.

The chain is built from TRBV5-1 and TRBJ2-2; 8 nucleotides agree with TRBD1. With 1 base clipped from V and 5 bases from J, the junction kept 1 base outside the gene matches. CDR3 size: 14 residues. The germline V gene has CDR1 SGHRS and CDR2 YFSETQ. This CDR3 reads CASSLTGGTGELFF. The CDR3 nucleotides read TGCGCCAGCAGCTTGACAGGGGGAACCGGGGAGCTGTTTTTT.

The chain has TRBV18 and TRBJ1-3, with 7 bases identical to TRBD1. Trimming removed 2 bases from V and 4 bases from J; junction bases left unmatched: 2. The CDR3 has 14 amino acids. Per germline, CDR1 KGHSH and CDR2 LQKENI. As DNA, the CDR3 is TGTGCCAGCTCACCAGGACAGGTGGGAAACACCATATATTTT. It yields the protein CASSPGQVGNTIYF.

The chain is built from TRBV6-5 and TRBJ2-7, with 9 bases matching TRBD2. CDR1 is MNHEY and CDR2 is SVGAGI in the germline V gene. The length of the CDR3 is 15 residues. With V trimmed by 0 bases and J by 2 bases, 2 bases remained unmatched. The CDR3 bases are TGTGCCAGCAGTTACTCGACTAGCGGTACCTACGAGCAGTACTTC. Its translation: CASSYSTSGTYEQYF.

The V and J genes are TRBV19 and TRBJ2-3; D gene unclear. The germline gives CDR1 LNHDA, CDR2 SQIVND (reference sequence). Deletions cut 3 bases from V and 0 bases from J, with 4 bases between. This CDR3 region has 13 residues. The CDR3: CASSIASTDTQYF. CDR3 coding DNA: TGTGCCAGTAGTATCGCTAGCACAGATACGCAGTATTTT.

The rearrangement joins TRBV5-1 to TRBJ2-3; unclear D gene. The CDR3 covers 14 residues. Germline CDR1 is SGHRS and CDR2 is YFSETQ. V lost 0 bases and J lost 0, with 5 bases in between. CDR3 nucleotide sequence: TGCGCCAGCAGCTTGGGGGGTAGCACAGATACGCAGTATTTT. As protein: CASSLGGSTDTQYF.

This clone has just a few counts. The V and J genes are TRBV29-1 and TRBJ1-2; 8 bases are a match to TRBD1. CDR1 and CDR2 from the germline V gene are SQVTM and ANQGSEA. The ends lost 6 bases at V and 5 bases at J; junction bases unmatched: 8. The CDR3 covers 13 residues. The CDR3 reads CSVATGEEYGYTF. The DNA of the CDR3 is TGCAGCGTGGCGACAGGGGAAGAGTATGGCTACACCTTC.

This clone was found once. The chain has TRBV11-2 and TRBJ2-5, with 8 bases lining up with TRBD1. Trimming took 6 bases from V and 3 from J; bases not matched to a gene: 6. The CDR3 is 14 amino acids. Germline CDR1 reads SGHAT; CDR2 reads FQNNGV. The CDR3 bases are TGTGCCAGCAGACACAGGGGGGAGGAAGAGACCCAGTACTTC. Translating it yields CASRHRGEEETQYF.

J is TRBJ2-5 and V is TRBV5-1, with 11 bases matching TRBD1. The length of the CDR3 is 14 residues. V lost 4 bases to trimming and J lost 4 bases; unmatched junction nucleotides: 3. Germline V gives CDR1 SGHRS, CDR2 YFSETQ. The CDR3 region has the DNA TGCGCCAGCAGCAAGGACAGGGGGCGAGAGACCCAGTACTTC. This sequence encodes CASSKDRGRETQYF.

The CDR3 DNA follows: TGTGCCAGCAGCTCTCAGGGAGGAACGAACACCGGGGAGCTGTTTTTT. This sequence encodes CASSSQGGTNTGELFF. The chain joins TRBV7-6 to TRBJ2-2, with D tentatively TRBD2 (6 bases). Deletions cut 4 bases from V and 0 bases from J, with 12 bases between. Germline CDR1 and CDR2: SGHVS and FNYEAQ. The length of the CDR3 is 16 residues.

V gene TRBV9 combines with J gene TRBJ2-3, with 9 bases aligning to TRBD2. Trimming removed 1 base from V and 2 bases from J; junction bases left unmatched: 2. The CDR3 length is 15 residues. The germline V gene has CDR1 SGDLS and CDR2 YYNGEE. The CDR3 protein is CASSVWTSVTDTQYF. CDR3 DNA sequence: TGTGCCAGCAGCGTATGGACTAGCGTCACAGATACGCAGTATTTT.

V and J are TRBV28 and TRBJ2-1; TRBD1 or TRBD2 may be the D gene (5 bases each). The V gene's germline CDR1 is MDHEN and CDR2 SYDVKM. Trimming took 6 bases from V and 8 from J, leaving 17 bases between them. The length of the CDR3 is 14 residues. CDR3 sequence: CASRLPGPADEQFF. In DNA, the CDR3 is TGTGCCAGCAGACTCCCGGGGCCCGCGGATGAGCAGTTCTTC. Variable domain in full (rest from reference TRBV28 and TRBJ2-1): DVKVTQSSRYLVKRTGEKVFLECVQDMDHENMFWYRQDPGLGLRLIYFSYDVKMKEKGDIPEGYSVSREKKERFSLILESASTNQTSMYLCASRLPGPADEQFFGPGTRLTVL.

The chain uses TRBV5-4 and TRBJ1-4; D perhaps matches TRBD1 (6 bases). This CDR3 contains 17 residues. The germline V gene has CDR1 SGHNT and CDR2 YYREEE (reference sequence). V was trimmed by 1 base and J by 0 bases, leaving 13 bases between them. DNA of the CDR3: TGTGCCAGCAGCTTGCGGTTAGGGGGAACAACTAATGAAAAACTGTTTTTT. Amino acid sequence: CASSLRLGGTTNEKLFF.

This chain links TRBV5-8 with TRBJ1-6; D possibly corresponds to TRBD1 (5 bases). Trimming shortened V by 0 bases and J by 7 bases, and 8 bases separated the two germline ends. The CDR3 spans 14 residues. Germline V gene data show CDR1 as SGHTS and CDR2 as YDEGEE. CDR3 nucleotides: TGTGCCAGCAGCTTGGGCAGGGCGAATTCACCCCTCCACTTT. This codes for CASSLGRANSPLHF.

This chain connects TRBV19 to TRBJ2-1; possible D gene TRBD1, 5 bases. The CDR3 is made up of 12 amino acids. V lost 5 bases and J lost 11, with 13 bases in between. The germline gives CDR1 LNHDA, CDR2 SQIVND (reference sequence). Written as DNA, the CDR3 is TGTGCCAGTAGTGGAACCCAGGGTAAGCAGTTCTTC. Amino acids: CASSGTQGKQFF.

The CDR3 DNA reads TGCGCCAGCAGTCAATCGCTGGGCCAGGGGGAAGAAGAGACCCAGTACTTC. Its translation: CASSQSLGQGEEETQYF. The V gene is TRBV23-1, the J gene TRBJ2-5, with 7 bases lining up with TRBD1. TRBV23-1 is filed as an ORF, its function uncertain. The length of the CDR3 is 17 residues. V lost 0 bases, J lost 3 bases, and 10 bases stayed unmatched.

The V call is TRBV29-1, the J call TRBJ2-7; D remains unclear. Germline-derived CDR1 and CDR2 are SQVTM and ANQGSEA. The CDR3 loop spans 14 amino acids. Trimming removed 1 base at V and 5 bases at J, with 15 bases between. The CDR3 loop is CSVEALGRVDEQYF. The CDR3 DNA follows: TGCAGCGTTGAAGCCCTAGGTAGGGTCGACGAGCAGTACTTC.

The CDR3 here is CASSQGSLQGERKLFF. The CDR3 region has the DNA TGCGCCAGCAGCCAAGGCTCGCTCCAGGGAGAGAGAAAACTGTTTTTT. J is TRBJ1-4 and V is TRBV4-1; D is perhaps TRBD1 (5 bases). V was pared by 1 base and J by 10 bases, with 19 bases between. The CDR3 has 16 amino acids. Germline CDR1 reads MGHRA; CDR2 reads YSYEKL.

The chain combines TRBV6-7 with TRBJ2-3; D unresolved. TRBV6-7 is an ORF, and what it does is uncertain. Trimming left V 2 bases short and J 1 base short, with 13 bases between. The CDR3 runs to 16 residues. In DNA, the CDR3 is TGTGCCAGCAGTTACCGATGGTCGAAGGGCACAGATACGCAGTATTTT. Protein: CASSYRWSKGTDTQYF.

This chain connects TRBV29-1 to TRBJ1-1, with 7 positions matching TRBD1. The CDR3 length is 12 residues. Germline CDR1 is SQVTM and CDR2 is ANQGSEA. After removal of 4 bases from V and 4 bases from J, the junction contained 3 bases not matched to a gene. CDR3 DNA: TGCAGCGTTGCCCAGGGGGGCACTGAAGCTTTCTTT. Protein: CSVAQGGTEAFF.